The clone carrying this TCR beta chain appeared many times. Its target is unknown. The record originates from a study of T cells in Graves' hyperthyroidism and ophthalmopathy. Researchers amplified the TCR beta CDR3 regions from RNA transcripts. HTBI primers drove first-round RT-PCR of the TCR CDR3. TCRdb reprocessed the multiplex PCR reads with MiXCR, giving one entry per CDR3 protein. The sample lists under 400,000 distinct CDR3 sequences; roughly a fifth were seen once. This CDR3 comprises 12 residues. Trimming left V 6 bases short and J 2 bases short, with 5 bases between. Germline lookup yields CDR1 SNHLY and CDR2 FYNNEI. No ophthalmopathy progression within 18 months constituted stable Graves' hyperthyroidism. Patients were excluded because of uncontrolled infection, other autoimmune disease, pregnancy or lactation. Thyroid ultrasound and orbital computed tomography, with clinical symptoms and serum thyroxine and TRAb, informed diagnoses.

Findings and limits, study-wide: Most thyroid clonotypes expanded above 0.001 appeared in blood too.

This chain uses TRBV2 with TRBJ1-5; D uncertain. This receptor was taken from a woman in her forties or fifties with Graves' hyperthyroidism. The sample comprised blood. In nucleotides, the CDR3 is TGTGCCAGCAGGCCTGGCAATCAGCCCCAGCATTTT. Protein: CASRPGNQPQHF.